This T cell receptor beta chain emerged from a study of blood T cells in healthy people across ages. Findings of the study overall: Relative to aged donors, long-lived donors carried more naive CD4+ cells and displayed higher diversity. Roughly linearly, TCR beta diversity per million T cells fell as age increased. No conclusive comparison of naive versus antigen-experienced cells was possible with unsorted PBMCs. There was a strong correlation between TCR beta diversity and naive T cell percentage.

Primers used in a second PCR of roughly 7 to 12 cycles were a sample-barcoded 5' primer and a J-beta primer mix. TCRdb used MiXCR to reprocess the 5' RACE reads, holding one entry per CDR3 protein. The sample has roughly 1,800,000 distinct CDR3 sequences; less than 50% are singletons. CDR3 length equals 13 residues. V was pared by 2 bases and J by 11 bases, with 15 bases between. Per the germline V gene, CDR1 is SNHLY and CDR2 is FYNNEI. In the case of this clonotype: Its antigen remains unidentified.

This TCR derives from a woman between 40 and 55 years old in good health. The material sequenced was blood. The rearrangement joins TRBV2 to TRBJ2-5; the D is unclear. The CDR3 nucleotides are TGTGCCAGCAGTGAAAGGCGGCGATCGCAGCAGTACTTC. It is translated as CASSERRRSQQYF.